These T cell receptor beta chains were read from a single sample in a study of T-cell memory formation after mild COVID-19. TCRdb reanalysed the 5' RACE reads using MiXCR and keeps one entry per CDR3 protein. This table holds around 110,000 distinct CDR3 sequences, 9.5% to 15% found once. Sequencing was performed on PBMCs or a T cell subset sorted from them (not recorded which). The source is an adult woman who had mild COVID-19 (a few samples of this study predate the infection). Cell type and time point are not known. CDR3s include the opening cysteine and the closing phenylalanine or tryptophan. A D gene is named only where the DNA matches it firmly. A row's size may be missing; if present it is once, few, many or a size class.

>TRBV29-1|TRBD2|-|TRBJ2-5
CSVEATGRGGPQETQYF
TGCAGCGTTGAAGCTACGGGACGCGGGGGGCCCCAAGAGACCCAGTACTTC
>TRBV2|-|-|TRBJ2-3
CASSEVPGWDTQYF
TGTGCCAGCAGTGAAGTGCCAGGATGGGATACGCAGTATTTT
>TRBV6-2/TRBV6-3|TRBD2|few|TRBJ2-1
CASSPPVQRGNNEQFF
TGTGCCAGCAGTCCTCCTGTACAGCGGGGGAACAATGAGCAGTTCTTC
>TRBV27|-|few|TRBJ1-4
CASSFVFSLNEKLFF
TGTGCCAGCAGTTTCGTTTTCAGCTTGAATGAAAAACTGTTTTTT
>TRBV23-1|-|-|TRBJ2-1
CASSIPPLRARGWRNEQFF
TGCGCCAGCAGTATCCCCCCCTTGCGCGCGAGAGGCTGGCGCAACGAGCAGTTCTTC
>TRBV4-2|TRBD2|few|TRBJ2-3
CASSQGTSGSWDTQYF
TGTGCCAGCAGCCAGGGGACTAGCGGGAGTTGGGATACGCAGTATTTT
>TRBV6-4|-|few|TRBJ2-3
CWILTDTQYF
TGTTGGATACTCACAGATACGCAGTATTTT
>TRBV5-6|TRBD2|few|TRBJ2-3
CASSAGLAVPVADTQYF
TGTGCCAGCAGCGCGGGACTAGCGGTCCCCGTGGCAGATACGCAGTATTTT
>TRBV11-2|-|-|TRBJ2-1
CASSLDSFWDNQYNEQFF
TGTGCCAGCAGCTTAGATAGTTTTTGGGACAATCAGTACAATGAGCAGTTCTTC
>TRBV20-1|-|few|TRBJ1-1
CSARDSSGTEAFF
TGCAGTGCTAGAGATAGTTCGGGGACTGAAGCTTTCTTT
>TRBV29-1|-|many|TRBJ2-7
CSVEDEAYEQYF
TGCAGCGTTGAAGACGAAGCCTACGAGCAGTACTTC
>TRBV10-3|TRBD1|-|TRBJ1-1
CAISEPRQGEDTEAFF
TGTGCCATCAGTGAACCCAGACAGGGAGAGGACACTGAAGCTTTCTTT
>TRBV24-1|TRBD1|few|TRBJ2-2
CATSDLDRATGELFF
TGTGCCACCAGTGATCTGGACAGGGCCACCGGGGAGCTGTTTTTT
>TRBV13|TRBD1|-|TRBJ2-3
CASSPTTGIGAQYF
TGTGCCAGCAGCCCAACGACAGGGATCGGGGCGCAGTATTTT
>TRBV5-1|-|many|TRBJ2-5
CASSPVPLWGQETQYF
TGCGCCAGCAGCCCGGTCCCACTCTGGGGCCAAGAGACCCAGTACTTC